A selection of T cell receptor beta chains follows, all from one sample in a study of beta chain features in type 1 diabetes. The repertoire was sequenced with immunoSEQ multiplex PCR; TCRdb's copy has only in-frame clones and lacks some. The data contain about 160,000 clones, about 9.1% of them singletons. The sample comprised central memory CD4+ T cells from blood. The receptors shown here come from a woman between 18 and 29 years old in good health. The CDR3 runs from the conserved cysteine through the conserved F or W. D genes are given only for firm matches. The size entry is marked missing in some rows and otherwise reads once, few, many or a size class.

clone_size	d_call	cdr3_length	v_call	j_call	cdr3_nt	cdr3_aa
few	NA	17	TRBV11-2	TRBJ1-2	TGTGCCAGCAGCTTAGCTCTCTGGGGAGGTAGGGGCTATGGCTACACCTTC	CASSLALWGGRGYGYTF
NA	NA	15	TRBV5-1	TRBJ2-2	TGCGCCAGCAGCCTACCGGGATTAGCCACCGGGGAGCTGTTTTTT	CASSLPGLATGELFF
few	NA	11	TRBV11-2	TRBJ2-7	TGTGCCAGCAGCCGAGACTACGAGCAGTACTTC	CASSRDYEQYF
NA	NA	14	TRBV7-2	TRBJ2-7	TGTGCCAGCAGCTTGTCGACTAGTACCTACGAGCAGTACTTC	CASSLSTSTYEQYF
NA	NA	15	TRBV6-5	TRBJ2-1	TGTGCCAGCAGTTACTCCGGGACACTAAACAATGAGCAGTTCTTC	CASSYSGTLNNEQFF
NA	NA	16	TRBV5-6	TRBJ2-3	TGTGCCAGCAGCTTGTCGGGTCGGGAGTCGGCAGATACGCAGTATTTT	CASSLSGRESADTQYF
NA	TRBD1	13	TRBV7-6	TRBJ2-5	TGTGCCAGCAGCCCGTCGGACAGGGGGCAATTTTACTTC	CASSPSDRGQFYF
NA	NA	11	TRBV30	TRBJ2-5	TGTGCCTTTGCAGGCCAAGAGACCCAGTACTTC	CAFAGQETQYF
NA	NA	11	TRBV6-4	TRBJ1-2	TGTGCCAGCAGTGAGGAGGGACGCTACACCTTC	CASSEEGRYTF
many	NA	16	TRBV5-4	TRBJ1-1	TGTGCCAGCAGCTCCTGGACGGGAGTAATGAACACTGAAGCTTTCTTT	CASSSWTGVMNTEAFF
NA	NA	17	TRBV4-3	TRBJ2-3	TGCGCCAGCAGCCAAGATTTGGCGGTCTGGGTCACAGATACGCAGTATTTT	CASSQDLAVWVTDTQYF
many	TRBD1	12	TRBV7-9	TRBJ2-3	TGTGCCAGCAGCACGACAGGGGACACGCAGTATTTT	CASSTTGDTQYF
NA	NA	14	TRBV19	TRBJ2-6	TGTGCTAGAGTGGGGGGCTCTGGGGCCAACGTCCTGACTTTC	CARVGGSGANVLTF
few	TRBD1	16	TRBV11-2	TRBJ2-1	TGTGCCAGCAGCTTAATGGGTGGGACAGGGAACAATGAGCAGTTCTTC	CASSLMGGTGNNEQFF
few	NA	16	TRBV5-1	TRBJ1-2	TGCGCCAGCAGCTTGGCCGCTGCGGGTTACGGCTATGGCTACACCTTC	CASSLAAAGYGYGYTF
NA	NA	17	TRBV4-3	TRBJ2-6	TGCGCCAGCAGCCAAGAAGCGGCGGTCTCTGGGGCCAACGTCCTGACTTTC	CASSQEAAVSGANVLTF
few	NA	14	TRBV11-3	TRBJ1-2	TGTGCCAGCAGCTTTGCTAGCGGTCCCTATGGCTACACCTTC	CASSFASGPYGYTF
NA	TRBD2	16	TRBV7-2	TRBJ2-3	TGTGCCAGCAGCTTAAGAGCGGGAGACCCCACAGATACGCAGTATTTT	CASSLRAGDPTDTQYF
few	TRBD1	14	TRBV18	TRBJ1-4	TGTGCCAGCTCACCACCGGACAGGGGAGAAAAACTGTTTTTT	CASSPPDRGEKLFF
few	NA	13	TRBV29-1	TRBJ2-1	TGCAGCTCGAGACCCACGTTGAGGGATGAGCAGTTCTTC	CSSRPTLRDEQFF
NA	TRBD2	14	TRBV5-1	TRBJ2-5	TGCGCCAGCGCCCGACTAGCGGGAGAAGAGACCCAGTACTTC	CASARLAGEETQYF
NA	NA	13	TRBV27	TRBJ1-1	TGTGCCAGCAGTCCATGGGGGGGCACTGAAGCTTTCTTT	CASSPWGGTEAFF
NA	TRBD2	16	TRBV7-9	TRBJ2-3	TGTGCCAGCACCCCAGGGAGCGGGGCTAGCACAGATACGCAGTATTTT	CASTPGSGASTDTQYF
few	NA	15	TRBV6-1	TRBJ1-5	TGTGCCAGCGAAGCTGGCGGCAATAGCAATCAGCCCCAGCATTTT	CASEAGGNSNQPQHF
few	TRBD1	14	TRBV6-1	TRBJ2-3	TGTGCCAGCAGTTGGGACAGGGGTACAGATACGCAGTATTTT	CASSWDRGTDTQYF
few	NA	14	TRBV6-1	TRBJ2-1	TGTGCCAGCAGCCCGAGACTAGGGTCTAATGAGCAGTTCTTC	CASSPRLGSNEQFF
NA	TRBD2	16	TRBV6-6	TRBJ2-6	TGTGCCAGCAGAACAGGAGGGACTACTGGGGCCAACGTCCTGACTTTC	CASRTGGTTGANVLTF
NA	TRBD1	15	TRBV28	TRBJ2-5	TGTGCCAGCAGTTTCCCGGGACAGGGGAGGAAGACCCAGTACTTC	CASSFPGQGRKTQYF
few	NA	14	TRBV4-3	TRBJ1-1	TGCGCCAGCAGCCGCGGGGGGACCAACACTGAAGCTTTCTTT	CASSRGGTNTEAFF
few	NA	14	TRBV5-1	TRBJ1-1	TGCGCCAGCAGCCTGTATGGGGGGGGCACTGAAGCTTTCTTT	CASSLYGGGTEAFF